This passage covers 23 T cell receptor beta chains from one sample sequenced in a study of early T cells in non-severe SARS-CoV-2 infection. Using its own MiXCR run on the 5' RACE reads, TCRdb lists one record per CDR3 protein. The repertoire holds about 32,000 distinct CDR3 sequences, with roughly 5.4% as singletons. The sequenced sample was whole blood. All receptors come from an adult who was a healthcare worker with PCR-confirmed SARS-CoV-2 infection or an uninfected control (not recorded which).

This clonotype was counted ten times or more. The chain has TRBV28 and TRBJ2-6; D is perhaps TRBD1 (5 bases). Germline assignment: CDR1 MDHEN and CDR2 SYDVKM. V was shortened by 1 base and J by 3 bases, with 7 bases between the two germline ends. This CDR3 has 15 amino acids. CDR3 sequence reads: CASSLSGYGANVLTF. The CDR3 DNA reads TGTGCCAGCAGTTTATCAGGGTATGGGGCCAACGTCCTGACTTTC.

This clonotype was detected many times. V usage is TRBV7-2 and J usage is TRBJ1-1; 10 bases line up with TRBD1. The V gene's germline CDR1 is SGHTA and CDR2 FQGNSA. The trim removed 4 bases at V and 7 bases at J, leaving 9 bases unmatched. The CDR3 contains 15 residues. CDR3 DNA sequence: TGTGCCAGCAGCTATACGACAGGGGGCGGAGGTGAAGCTTTCTTT. This sequence encodes CASSYTTGGGGEAFF.

Concerning this clonotype: The junction departs from germline at one end; a sequencing error may be responsible. The chain recombines TRBV11-2 with TRBJ2-4; D is possibly TRBD1 or TRBD2 (5 bases each). Per the germline V gene, CDR1 is SGHAT and CDR2 is FQNNGV. The CDR3 is 14 residues long. The CDR3 loop reads CASNPGAAKNLQYF. DNA of the CDR3: TGTGCCAGCAACCCCGGGGCGGCCAAAAACCTTCAGTACTTC.

This clonotype was recorded at least ten times. The rearrangement links TRBV29-1 to TRBJ2-2; 12 positions agree with TRBD2. This CDR3 comprises 15 residues. Trimming removed 6 bases from V and 6 bases from J; junction bases left unmatched: 8. Germline values: CDR1 SQVTM, CDR2 ANQGSEA. The CDR3 sequence is CSVRLAGGPSGELFF. CDR3 nucleotide sequence: TGCAGCGTCCGGCTAGCGGGAGGGCCATCCGGGGAGCTGTTTTTT.

Only a few counts were recorded for this clonotype. V gene TRBV6-2 or TRBV6-3 combines with J gene TRBJ2-3; D may be TRBD2 (6 bases). The CDR3 is 15 amino acids. Trimming took off 7 bases at V and 8 bases at J, with 22 bases between the two ends. Germline V gene data show CDR1 as MNHEY and CDR2 as SVGEGT. This chain's CDR3 is CASTNGDLATGTQYF. The DNA for the CDR3 is TGTGCCAGCACCAACGGGGACTTAGCGACGGGTACGCAGTATTTT.

This clonotype was counted between two and nine times. The gene calls are TRBV11-2 and TRBJ2-5; 7 nucleotides match TRBD2. Trimming took 4 bases from V and 0 from J; bases not matched to a gene: 11. Germline assignment: CDR1 SGHAT and CDR2 FQNNGV. There are 17 residues in the CDR3. This chain's CDR3 is CASSSPEGLRHQETQYF. Written as DNA, the CDR3 is TGTGCCAGCAGCTCTCCCGAGGGACTACGGCACCAAGAGACCCAGTACTTC.

In its sample, this clonotype was seen many times. This chain connects TRBV6-6 to TRBJ1-2; D is unclear. V was pared by 5 bases and J by 0 bases, with 16 bases between. Germline V gives CDR1 MNHNY, CDR2 SVGAGI (reference sequence). The CDR3 covers 16 residues. The CDR3 protein is CASSLDPGYANYGYTF. In nucleotides, the CDR3 is TGTGCCAGCAGTCTGGACCCGGGGTACGCTAACTATGGCTACACCTTC.

This clonotype was detected a few times. The chain employs TRBV20-1 and TRBJ2-3, with 14 bases aligning to TRBD2. The germline V gene encodes CDR1 DFQATT and CDR2 SNEGSKA (reference sequence). V gave up 1 base and J gave up 1 base; unmatched junction bases: 19. The CDR3 has 22 amino acids. The CDR3: CSARVSERLAGGESPRTDTQYF. The CDR3 DNA reads as TGCAGTGCTAGAGTCTCCGAGAGACTAGCGGGAGGGGAATCCCCCCGCACAGATACGCAGTATTTT.

This clonotype was observed many times. The chain has TRBV19 and TRBJ1-6; TRBD1 matches 11 bases. CDR1 LNHDA and CDR2 SQIVND come from the germline V gene (reference sequence). J lost 7 bases, V lost 3 bases, and 8 bases had no gene match. The CDR3 has 17 residues. The CDR3 sequence is CASSIPGTGGRNSPLHF. The CDR3 DNA is TGTGCCAGTAGTATCCCCGGGACAGGGGGTCGGAATTCACCCCTCCACTTT.

This clonotype was detected only a few times. The chain has TRBV7-3 and TRBJ2-1, with D possibly matching TRBD2 (6 bases). V was trimmed by 0 bases and J by 5 bases, leaving 11 bases between them. The CDR3 totals 15 residues. The germline CDR1 and CDR2 sequences are SGHTA and FQGTGA. The CDR3 bases are TGTGCCAGCAGCTTAACTAGCGGCACCCACAATGAGCAGTTCTTC. As protein: CASSLTSGTHNEQFF. The full variable domain, its missing parts supplied by reference TRBV7-3 and TRBJ2-1, is GAGVSQTPSNKVTEKGKYVELRCDPISGHTALYWYRQSLGQGPEFLIYFQGTGAADDSGLPNDRFFAVRPEGSVSTLKIQRTERGDSAVYLCASSLTSGTHNEQFFGPGTRLTVL.

This clonotype was seen a few times. The chain links TRBV5-6 to TRBJ2-3, with D hard to call. With 5 bases removed from V and 5 bases from J, the gap between germline ends came to 12 bases. Germline assignment: CDR1 SGHDT and CDR2 YYEEEE. This CDR3 comprises 13 residues. Here the CDR3 reads CASRQDSEDTQYF. DNA for the CDR3: TGTGCCAGCAGACAAGACTCTGAAGATACGCAGTATTTT.

The sample holds a few counts of this clonotype. The rearrangement uses TRBV6-2 or TRBV6-3 and TRBJ2-6; D not resolved. Germline V CDR1 and CDR2: MNHEY, SVGEGT. Trimming cost V 2 bases and J 0 bases, with 5 bases left between them. This CDR3 spans 15 amino acids. The CDR3 region is CASSYGDSGANVLTF. CDR3 bases: TGTGCCAGCAGTTACGGGGACTCTGGGGCCAACGTCCTGACTTTC.

This clonotype was counted between two and nine times. V is TRBV28 and J is TRBJ1-1; D unresolved. The CDR3 has 14 residues. CDR1 MDHEN and CDR2 SYDVKM come from the germline V gene. V lost 6 bases and J 0 bases, leaving 11 bases between the germline ends. The CDR3 sequence: CASRLGQLNTEAFF. CDR3 nucleotide sequence: TGTGCCAGCAGGCTAGGGCAGCTGAACACTGAAGCTTTCTTT.

This clonotype was recorded at least ten times. The chain uses TRBV12-3 or TRBV12-4 and TRBJ2-3, with D possibly being TRBD2 (5 bases). Trimming shortened V by 5 bases and J by 3 bases, and 15 bases separated the two germline ends. The CDR3 has 15 amino acids. The CDR3 protein is CASSPGRERTDTQYF. CDR3 coding DNA: TGTGCCAGCAGTCCCGGAAGGGAGAGGACAGATACGCAGTATTTT.

This chain links TRBV12-3 or TRBV12-4 with TRBJ1-6, with a possible D match to TRBD1 (5 bases). The CDR3 totals 13 residues. V was clipped by 4 bases and J by 13 bases, with 14 bases between them. The CDR3 loop reads CASSSGLGEPLHF. DNA of the CDR3: TGTGCCAGCAGTTCCGGACTGGGGGAGCCCCTCCACTTT.

This clonotype was seen many times. The V gene is TRBV4-1, the J gene TRBJ2-5; no firm D call. V shed 3 bases and J shed 4 bases, with 6 bases lying between them. Looked up from germline, CDR1 is MGHRA and CDR2 is YSYEKL. This CDR3 has 12 amino acids. The CDR3 DNA sequence: TGCGCCAGCAGCCAGAGCACAGAGACCCAGTACTTC. This encodes CASSQSTETQYF.

Only a few counts were recorded for this clonotype. The rearrangement joins TRBV4-2 to TRBJ2-1; a weak D match, TRBD2 (5 bases). Trimming left V 1 base short and J 7 bases short, with 14 bases between. The CDR3 contains 15 residues. Per germline, CDR1 LGHNA and CDR2 YNFKEQ. CDR3 region: CASSQGESTQNEQFF. Here the CDR3 DNA reads TGTGCCAGCAGCCAAGGGGAGTCTACCCAGAATGAGCAGTTCTTC.

This clonotype was recorded at least ten times. The chain links TRBV19 to TRBJ2-7; D is possibly TRBD1 (5 bases). This CDR3 has 14 amino acids. Trimming stripped 5 bases from V and 2 bases from J, with 13 bases between. CDR1 is LNHDA, CDR2 SQIVND, per germline (reference sequence). CDR3 DNA sequence: TGTGCCAGTAGTTTGTTAGGACATCCCTACGAGCAGTACTTC. It translates to CASSLLGHPYEQYF. Full variable domain (outside the CDR3, taken from reference TRBV19 and TRBJ2-7): DGGITQSPKYLFRKEGQNVTLSCEQNLNHDAMYWYRQDPGQGLRLIYYSQIVNDFQKGDIAEGYSVSREKKESFPLTVTSAQKNPTAFYLCASSLLGHPYEQYFGPGTRLTVT.

This clonotype qualifies as medium-sized (0.01 to 0.1%). V gene TRBV7-2 combines with J gene TRBJ2-1, with 7 bases identical to TRBD1. The CDR3 covers 18 residues. After removal of 7 bases from V and 0 bases from J, the junction contained 15 bases not matched to a gene. Germline values: CDR1 SGHTA, CDR2 FQGNSA. In DNA form, the CDR3 reads TGTGCCAGCACCGATGAGGGGGCAGCAGCCCACTCCTACAATGAGCAGTTCTTC. This translates into CASTDEGAAAHSYNEQFF.

This clonotype has ten or more counts. The J gene is TRBJ2-6, the V gene TRBV4-1; TRBD1 matches 7 bases. The CDR3 runs 17 residues. Losses at the gene ends were 1 base for V and 4 bases for J; bases not matched to a gene: 7. CDR1 and CDR2 (germline): MGHRA, YSYEKL. In DNA, the CDR3 is TGCGCCAGCAGCCAAGCGGACAGGTCAGCCGGGGCCAACGTCCTGACTTTC. Protein sequence: CASSQADRSAGANVLTF.

This clonotype showed up just a few times. The chain is built from TRBV7-2 and TRBJ1-3; a weak D match, TRBD1 (5 bases). V was cut by 5 bases and J by 0 bases, with 8 bases left in between. The germline V gene has CDR1 SGHTA and CDR2 FQGNSA. CDR3 length: 14 residues. The CDR3 here is CASSNGGSGNTIYF. The CDR3 DNA sequence: TGTGCCAGCAGCAACGGGGGCTCTGGAAACACCATATATTTT.

This clonotype came up a few times. J is TRBJ1-5 and V is TRBV29-1, with 10 bases fitting TRBD1. Germline CDR1 SQVTM, CDR2 ANQGSEA. V lost 6 bases and J lost 7; bases outside the gene matches: 9. This CDR3 has 14 amino acids. CDR3 nucleotides: TGCAGCGTATCGGGACAGGGGCCCAACCAGCCCCAGCATTTT. Protein sequence: CSVSGQGPNQPQHF.

This clonotype was picked up many times. The rearrangement uses TRBV28 and TRBJ2-6; maybe TRBD2 (5 bases). V lost 5 bases to trimming and J lost 0 bases, with 14 bases between them. Germline CDR1 and CDR2: MDHEN and SYDVKM. The CDR3 length is 17 residues. The chain's CDR3 is CASSPGEPPSGANVLTF. In nucleotides, the CDR3 is TGTGCCAGCAGTCCCGGGGAACCGCCCTCTGGGGCCAACGTCCTGACTTTC. Complete variable domain (other parts from reference TRBV28 and TRBJ2-6): DVKVTQSSRYLVKRTGEKVFLECVQDMDHENMFWYRQDPGLGLRLIYFSYDVKMKEKGDIPEGYSVSREKKERFSLILESASTNQTSMYLCASSPGEPPSGANVLTFGAGSRLTVL.